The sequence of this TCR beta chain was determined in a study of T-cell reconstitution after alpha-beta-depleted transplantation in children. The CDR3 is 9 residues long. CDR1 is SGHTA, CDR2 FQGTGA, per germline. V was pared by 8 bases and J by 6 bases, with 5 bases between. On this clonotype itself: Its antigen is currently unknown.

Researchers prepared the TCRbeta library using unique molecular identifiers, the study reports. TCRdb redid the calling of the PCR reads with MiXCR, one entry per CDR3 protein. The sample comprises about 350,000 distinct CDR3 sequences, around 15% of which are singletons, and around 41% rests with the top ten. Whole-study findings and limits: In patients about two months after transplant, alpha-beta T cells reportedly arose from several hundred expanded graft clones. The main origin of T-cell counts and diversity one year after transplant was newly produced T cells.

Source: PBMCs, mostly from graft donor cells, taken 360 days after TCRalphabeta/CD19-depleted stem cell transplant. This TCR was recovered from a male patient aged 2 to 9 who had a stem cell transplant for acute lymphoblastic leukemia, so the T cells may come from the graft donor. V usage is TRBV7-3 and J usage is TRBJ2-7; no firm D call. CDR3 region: CASCCEQYF. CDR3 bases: TGTGCCAGCTGCTGCGAGCAGTACTTC.